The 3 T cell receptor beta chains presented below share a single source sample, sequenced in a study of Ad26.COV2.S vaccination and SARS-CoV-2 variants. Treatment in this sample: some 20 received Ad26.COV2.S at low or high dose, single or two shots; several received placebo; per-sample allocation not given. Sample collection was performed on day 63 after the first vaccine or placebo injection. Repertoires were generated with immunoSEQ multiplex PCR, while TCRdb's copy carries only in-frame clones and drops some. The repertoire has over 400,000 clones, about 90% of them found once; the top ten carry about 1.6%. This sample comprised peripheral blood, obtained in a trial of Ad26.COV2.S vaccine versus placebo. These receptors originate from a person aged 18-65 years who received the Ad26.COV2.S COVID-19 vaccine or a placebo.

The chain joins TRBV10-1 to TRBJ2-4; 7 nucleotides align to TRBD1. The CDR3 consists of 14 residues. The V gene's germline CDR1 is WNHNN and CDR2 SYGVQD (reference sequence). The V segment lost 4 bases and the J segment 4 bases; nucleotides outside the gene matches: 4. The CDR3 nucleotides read TGCGCCAGCAGTGCTTCGACAGGGAAAAACATTCAGTACTTC. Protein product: CASSASTGKNIQYF.

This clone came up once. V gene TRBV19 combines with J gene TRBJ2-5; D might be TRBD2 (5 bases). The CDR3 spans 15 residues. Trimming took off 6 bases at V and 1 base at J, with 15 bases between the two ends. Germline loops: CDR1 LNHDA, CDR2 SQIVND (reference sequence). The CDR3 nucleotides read TGTGCCAGTAGCCCAGAGGGAGTCGCCCAAGAGACCCAGTACTTC. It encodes CASSPEGVAQETQYF.

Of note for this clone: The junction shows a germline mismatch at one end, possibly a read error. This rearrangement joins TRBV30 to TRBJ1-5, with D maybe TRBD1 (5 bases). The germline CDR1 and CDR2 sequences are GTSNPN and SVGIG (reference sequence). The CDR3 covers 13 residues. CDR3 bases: TGTGCCTGGAGCCCCTCGGGGGATCAGGCCCAGCATTTT. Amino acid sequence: CAWSPSGDQAQHF.